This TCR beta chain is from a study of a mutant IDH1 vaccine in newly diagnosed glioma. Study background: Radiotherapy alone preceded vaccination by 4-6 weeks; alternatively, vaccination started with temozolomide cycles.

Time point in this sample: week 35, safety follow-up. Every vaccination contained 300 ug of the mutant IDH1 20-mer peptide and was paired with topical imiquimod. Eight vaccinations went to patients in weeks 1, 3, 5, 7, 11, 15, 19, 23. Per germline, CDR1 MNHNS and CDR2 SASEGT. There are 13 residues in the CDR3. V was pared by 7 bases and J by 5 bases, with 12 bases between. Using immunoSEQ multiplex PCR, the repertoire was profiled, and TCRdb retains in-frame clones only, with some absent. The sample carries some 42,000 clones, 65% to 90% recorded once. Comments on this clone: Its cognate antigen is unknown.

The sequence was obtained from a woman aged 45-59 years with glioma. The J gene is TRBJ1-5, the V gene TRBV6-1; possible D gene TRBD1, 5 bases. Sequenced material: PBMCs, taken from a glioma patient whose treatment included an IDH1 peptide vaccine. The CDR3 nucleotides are TGTGCCAGCACCCCGGGACGGTATCAGCCCCAGCATTTT. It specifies CASTPGRYQPQHF.